The clone carrying this TCR beta chain was seen a handful of times. What it binds is unknown. Unique molecular identifier tags were affixed to discrete cDNA molecules. TCRdb independently ran MiXCR on the 5' RACE reads; one entry per CDR3 protein. The repertoire holds fewer than 100,000 distinct CDR3 sequences, roughly 10% seen once, with around 4.7% in the top ten. The data were taken from a study of early T cells in non-severe SARS-CoV-2 infection. Study at large: Chains from this unsorted whole-blood bulk RNA could not be paired.

General study points: In VDJdb matching, anti-spike CD8 responses were favored while private and CD4 specificities went missing.

The CDR3 length is 16 residues. CDR1 and CDR2 (germline): LNHDA, SQIVND (reference sequence). Trimming removed 3 bases at V and 6 bases at J, with 20 bases between. This clonotype was sampled from an adult who was a healthcare worker with PCR-confirmed SARS-CoV-2 infection or an uninfected control (not recorded which). Sequenced material: whole blood. V and J are TRBV19 and TRBJ1-1; D uncertain. The CDR3 DNA sequence: TGTGCCAGTAGTATCAGGCAGGCCTGGTCGAGGCCTGAAGCTTTCTTT. It translates to CASSIRQAWSRPEAFF.